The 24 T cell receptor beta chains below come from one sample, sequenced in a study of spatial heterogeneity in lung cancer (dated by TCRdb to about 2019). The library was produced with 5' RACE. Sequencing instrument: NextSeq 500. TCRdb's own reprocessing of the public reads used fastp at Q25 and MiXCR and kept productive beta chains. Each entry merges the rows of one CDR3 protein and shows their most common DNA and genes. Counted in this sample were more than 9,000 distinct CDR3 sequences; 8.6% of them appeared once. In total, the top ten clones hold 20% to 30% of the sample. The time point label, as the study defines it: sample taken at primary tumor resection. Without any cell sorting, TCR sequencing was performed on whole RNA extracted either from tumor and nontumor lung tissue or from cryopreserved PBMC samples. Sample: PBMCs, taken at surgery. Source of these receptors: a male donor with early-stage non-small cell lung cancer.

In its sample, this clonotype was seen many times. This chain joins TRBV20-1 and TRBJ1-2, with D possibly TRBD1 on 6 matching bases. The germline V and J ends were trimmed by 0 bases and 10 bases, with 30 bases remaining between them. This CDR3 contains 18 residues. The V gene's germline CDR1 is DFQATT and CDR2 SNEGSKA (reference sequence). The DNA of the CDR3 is TGCAGTGCTAGAGAGCCCTCCCTGGGGTTAGGGGGGGGTGTGCTCTACACCTTC. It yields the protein CSAREPSLGLGGGVLYTF.

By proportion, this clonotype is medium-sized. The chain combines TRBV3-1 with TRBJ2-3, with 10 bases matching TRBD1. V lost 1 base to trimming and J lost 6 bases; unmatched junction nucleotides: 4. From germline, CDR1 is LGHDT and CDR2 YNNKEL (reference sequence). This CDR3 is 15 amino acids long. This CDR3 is CASSQGTGGFDTQYF. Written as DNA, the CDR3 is TGTGCCAGCAGCCAAGGGACAGGGGGTTTTGATACGCAGTATTTT.

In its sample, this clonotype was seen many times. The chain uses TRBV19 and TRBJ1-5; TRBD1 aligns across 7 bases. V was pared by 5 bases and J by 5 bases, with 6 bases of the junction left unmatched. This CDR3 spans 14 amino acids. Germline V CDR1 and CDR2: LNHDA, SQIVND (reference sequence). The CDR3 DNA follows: TGTGCCAGTAGTCGACAGGGCTCGGATCAGCCCCAGCATTTT. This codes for CASSRQGSDQPQHF.

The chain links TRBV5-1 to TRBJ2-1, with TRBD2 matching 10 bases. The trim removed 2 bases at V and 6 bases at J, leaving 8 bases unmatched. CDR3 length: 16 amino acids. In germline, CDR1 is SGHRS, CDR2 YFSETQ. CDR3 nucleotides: TGCGCCAGCAGCTTCCGAGCGGGGGGGCCCCGCAATGAGCAGTTCTTC. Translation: CASSFRAGGPRNEQFF.

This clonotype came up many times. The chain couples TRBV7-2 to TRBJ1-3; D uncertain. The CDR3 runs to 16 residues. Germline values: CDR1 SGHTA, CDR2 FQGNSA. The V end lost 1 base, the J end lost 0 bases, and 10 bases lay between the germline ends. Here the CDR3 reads CASSLGAGYSGNTIYF. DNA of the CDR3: TGTGCCAGCAGCTTAGGGGCGGGCTACTCTGGAAACACCATATATTTT.

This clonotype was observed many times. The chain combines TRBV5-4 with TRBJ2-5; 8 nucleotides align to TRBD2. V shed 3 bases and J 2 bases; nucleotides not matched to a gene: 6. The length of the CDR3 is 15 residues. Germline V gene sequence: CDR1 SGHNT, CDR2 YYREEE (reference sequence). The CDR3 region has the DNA TGTGCCAGCAGCTCCCAACTAGCGGCACAAGAGACCCAGTACTTC. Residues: CASSSQLAAQETQYF.

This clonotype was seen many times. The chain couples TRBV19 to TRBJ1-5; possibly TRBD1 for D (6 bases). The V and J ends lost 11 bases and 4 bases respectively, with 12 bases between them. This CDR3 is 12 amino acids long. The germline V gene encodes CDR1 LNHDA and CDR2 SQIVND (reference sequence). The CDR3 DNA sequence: TGTGCCGCAAGACAGGCTAATCAGCCCCAGCATTTT. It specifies CAARQANQPQHF.

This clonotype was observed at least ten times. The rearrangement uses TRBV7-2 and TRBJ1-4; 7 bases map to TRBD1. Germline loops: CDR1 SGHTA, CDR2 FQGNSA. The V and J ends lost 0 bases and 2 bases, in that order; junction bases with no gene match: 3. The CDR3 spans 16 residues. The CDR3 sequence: CASSLAWGQTNEKLFF. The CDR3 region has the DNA TGTGCCAGCAGCTTAGCGTGGGGACAGACTAATGAAAAACTGTTTTTT. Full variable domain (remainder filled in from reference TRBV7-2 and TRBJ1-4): GAGVSQSPSNKVTEKGKDVELRCDPISGHTALYWYRQSLGQGLEFLIYFQGNSAPDKSGLPSDRFSAERTGGSVSTLTIQRTQQEDSAVYLCASSLAWGQTNEKLFFGSGTQLSVL.

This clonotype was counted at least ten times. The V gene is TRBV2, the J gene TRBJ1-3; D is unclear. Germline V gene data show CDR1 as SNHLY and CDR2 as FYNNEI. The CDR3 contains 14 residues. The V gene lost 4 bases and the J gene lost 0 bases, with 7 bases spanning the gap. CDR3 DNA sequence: TGTGCCAGCAGTGTCGTAGGCTCTGGAAACACCATATATTTT. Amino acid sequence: CASSVVGSGNTIYF.

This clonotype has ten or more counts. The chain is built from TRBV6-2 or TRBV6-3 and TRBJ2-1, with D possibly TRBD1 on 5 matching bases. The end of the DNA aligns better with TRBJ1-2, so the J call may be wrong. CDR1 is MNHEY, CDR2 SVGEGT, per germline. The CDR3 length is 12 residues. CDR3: CASIRPPGPYTF. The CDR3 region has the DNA TGTGCCAGCATCCGACCCCCGGGACCCTACACCTTC.

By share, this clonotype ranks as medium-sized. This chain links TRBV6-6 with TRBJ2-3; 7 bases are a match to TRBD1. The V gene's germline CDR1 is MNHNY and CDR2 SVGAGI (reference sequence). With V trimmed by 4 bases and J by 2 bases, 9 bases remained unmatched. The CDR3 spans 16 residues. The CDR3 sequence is CASSSSGTENTDTQYF. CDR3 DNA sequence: TGTGCCAGCAGTTCCTCCGGGACAGAAAACACAGATACGCAGTATTTT.

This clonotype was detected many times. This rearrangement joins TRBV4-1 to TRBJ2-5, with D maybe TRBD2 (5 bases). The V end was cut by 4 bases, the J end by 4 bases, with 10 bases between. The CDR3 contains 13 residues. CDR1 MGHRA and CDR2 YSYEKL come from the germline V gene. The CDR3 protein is CASSRYAGETQYF. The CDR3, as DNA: TGCGCCAGCAGCCGCTATGCGGGAGAGACCCAGTACTTC.

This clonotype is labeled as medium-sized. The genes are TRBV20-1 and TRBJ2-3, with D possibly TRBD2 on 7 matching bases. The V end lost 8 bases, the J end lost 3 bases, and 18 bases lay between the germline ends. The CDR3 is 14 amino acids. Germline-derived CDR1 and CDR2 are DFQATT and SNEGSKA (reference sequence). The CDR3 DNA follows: TGCAGTAGCCTCGTGGGGGGGCATACAGATACGCAGTATTTT. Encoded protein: CSSLVGGHTDTQYF.

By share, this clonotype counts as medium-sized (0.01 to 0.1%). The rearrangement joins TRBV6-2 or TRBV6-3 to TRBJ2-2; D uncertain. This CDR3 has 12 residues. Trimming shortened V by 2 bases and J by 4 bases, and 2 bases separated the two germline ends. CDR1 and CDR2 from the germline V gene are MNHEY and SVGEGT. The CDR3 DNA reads TGTGCCAGCAGTTACGGCACCGGGGAGCTGTTTTTT. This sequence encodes CASSYGTGELFF.

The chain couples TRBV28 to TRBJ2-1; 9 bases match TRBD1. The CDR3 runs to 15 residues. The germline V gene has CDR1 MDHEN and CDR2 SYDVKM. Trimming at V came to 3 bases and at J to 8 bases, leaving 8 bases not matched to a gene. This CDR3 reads CASSFLRDRDYEQFF. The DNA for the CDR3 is TGTGCCAGCAGTTTTCTCCGGGACAGGGACTATGAGCAGTTCTTC.

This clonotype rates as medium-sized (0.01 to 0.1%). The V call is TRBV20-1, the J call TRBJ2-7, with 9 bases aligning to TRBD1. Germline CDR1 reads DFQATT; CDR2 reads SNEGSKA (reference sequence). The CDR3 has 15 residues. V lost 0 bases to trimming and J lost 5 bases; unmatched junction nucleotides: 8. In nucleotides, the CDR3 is TGCAGTGCTAGAGATACAACAGGGGGCAGGGACGAGCAGTACTTC. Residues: CSARDTTGGRDEQYF.

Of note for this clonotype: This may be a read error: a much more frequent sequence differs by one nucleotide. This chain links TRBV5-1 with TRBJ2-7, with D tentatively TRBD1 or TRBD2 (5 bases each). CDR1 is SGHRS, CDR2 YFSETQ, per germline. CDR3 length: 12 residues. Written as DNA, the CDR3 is TGCGCCGGCAGCTTGGTGAGGGGCGAGCAGTACTTC. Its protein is CAGSLVRGEQYF.

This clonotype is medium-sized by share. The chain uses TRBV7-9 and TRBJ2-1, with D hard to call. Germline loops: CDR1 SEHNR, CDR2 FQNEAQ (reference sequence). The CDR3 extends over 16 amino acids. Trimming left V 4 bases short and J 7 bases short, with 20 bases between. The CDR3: CASSSEAAETVNEQFF. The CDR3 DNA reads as TGTGCCAGCAGCTCAGAGGCTGCAGAGACGGTTAATGAGCAGTTCTTC. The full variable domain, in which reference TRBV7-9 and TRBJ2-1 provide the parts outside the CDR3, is DTGVSQNPRHKITKRGQNVTFRCDPISEHNRLYWYRQTLGQGPEFLTYFQNEAQLEKSRLLSDRFSAERPKGSFSTLEIQRTEQGDSAMYLCASSSEAAETVNEQFFGPGTRLTVL.

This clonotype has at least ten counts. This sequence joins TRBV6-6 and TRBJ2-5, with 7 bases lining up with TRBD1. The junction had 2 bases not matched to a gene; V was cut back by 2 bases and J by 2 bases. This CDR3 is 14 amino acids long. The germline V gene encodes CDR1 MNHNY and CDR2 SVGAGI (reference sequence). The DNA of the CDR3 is TGTGCCAGCAGTTACACGGGACAGCAAGAGACCCAGTACTTC. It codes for CASSYTGQQETQYF.

In DNA form, the CDR3 reads TGTGCCAGCAGCTTTCCCGGGACAGGGGGCAGGGAGCAGTACTTC. Translation: CASSFPGTGGREQYF. This rearrangement joins TRBV13 to TRBJ2-7; 12 bases align to TRBD1. CDR1 is PRHDT and CDR2 is FYEKMQ in the germline V gene (reference sequence). The CDR3 runs 15 residues. V lost 3 bases and J lost 7; bases outside the gene matches: 7.

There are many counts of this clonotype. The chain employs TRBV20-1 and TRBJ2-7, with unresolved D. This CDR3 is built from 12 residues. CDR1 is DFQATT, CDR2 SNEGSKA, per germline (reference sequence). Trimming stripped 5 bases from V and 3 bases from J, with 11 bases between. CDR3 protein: CSAPEQIYEQYF. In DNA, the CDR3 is TGCAGTGCTCCGGAACAGATCTACGAGCAGTACTTC.

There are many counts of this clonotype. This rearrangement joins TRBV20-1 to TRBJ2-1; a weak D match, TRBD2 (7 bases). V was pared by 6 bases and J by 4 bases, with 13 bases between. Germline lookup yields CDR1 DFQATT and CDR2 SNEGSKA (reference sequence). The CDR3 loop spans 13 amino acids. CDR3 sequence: CSARGAVYNEQFF. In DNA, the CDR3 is TGCAGTGCCCGGGGGGCTGTTTACAATGAGCAGTTCTTC.

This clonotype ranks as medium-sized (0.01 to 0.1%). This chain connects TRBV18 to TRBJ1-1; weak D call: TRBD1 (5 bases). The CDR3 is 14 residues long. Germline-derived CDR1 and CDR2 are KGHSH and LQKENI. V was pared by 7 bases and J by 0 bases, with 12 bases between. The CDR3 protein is CASLPGGVNTEAFF. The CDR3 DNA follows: TGTGCCAGCTTACCCGGAGGGGTGAACACTGAAGCTTTCTTT.

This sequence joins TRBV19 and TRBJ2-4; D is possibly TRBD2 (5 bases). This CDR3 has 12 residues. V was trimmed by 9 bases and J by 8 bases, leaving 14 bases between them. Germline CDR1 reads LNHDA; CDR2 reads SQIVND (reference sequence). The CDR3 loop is CARAAGLDIQYF. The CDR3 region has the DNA TGTGCCAGAGCGGCAGGTTTGGACATTCAGTACTTC. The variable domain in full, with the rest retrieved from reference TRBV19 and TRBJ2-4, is DGGITQSPKYLFRKEGQNVTLSCEQNLNHDAMYWYRQDPGQGLRLIYYSQIVNDFQKGDIAEGYSVSREKKESFPLTVTSAQKNPTAFYLCARAAGLDIQYFGAGTRLSVL.